Listed here are 23 T cell receptor beta chains from one sample, sequenced in a study of Ad26.COV2.S vaccination and SARS-CoV-2 variants. Stated treatment: around 19 received Ad26.COV2.S at low or high dose, single or two shots; several received placebo; per-sample allocation not given. The investigators took samples on day 63 after the first vaccine or placebo injection. Assay: immunoSEQ multiplex PCR; the TCRdb copy retains only in-frame clones and omits some. The repertoire holds about 420,000 clones, with roughly 90% as singletons. The sequences come from peripheral blood, collected in a trial of Ad26.COV2.S vaccine versus placebo. These receptors were obtained from a person aged 18 to 59 who received the Ad26.COV2.S COVID-19 vaccine or a placebo.

This rearrangement joins TRBV28 to TRBJ2-7; D perhaps matches TRBD1 (6 bases). The CDR3 covers 15 residues. The V end lost 4 bases, the J end lost 3 bases, and 16 bases lay between the germline ends. Germline V gene data show CDR1 as MDHEN and CDR2 as SYDVKM. CDR3 in amino acids: CASSSPQGFGYEQYF. The CDR3 region has the DNA TGTGCCAGCAGTTCCCCTCAGGGGTTCGGCTACGAGCAGTACTTC.

This clone is a singleton in its sample. This chain joins TRBV19 and TRBJ1-5; D gene unclear. Germline V CDR1 and CDR2: LNHDA, SQIVND (reference sequence). The CDR3 loop spans 12 amino acids. Deletions cut 0 bases from V and 9 bases from J, with 6 bases between. The CDR3 loop is CASSIDVSPQHF. CDR3 nucleotides: TGTGCCAGTAGTATAGATGTGTCGCCCCAGCATTTT. Complete variable domain (other parts from reference TRBV19 and TRBJ1-5): DGGITQSPKYLFRKEGQNVTLSCEQNLNHDAMYWYRQDPGQGLRLIYYSQIVNDFQKGDIAEGYSVSREKKESFPLTVTSAQKNPTAFYLCASSIDVSPQHFGDGTRLSIL.

The V call is TRBV19, the J call TRBJ1-4, with unresolved D. Per the germline V gene, CDR1 is LNHDA and CDR2 is SQIVND (reference sequence). Trimming cost V 6 bases and J 5 bases, with 13 bases left between them. This CDR3 region has 14 residues. CDR3 loop: CASRPNGENEKLFF. As DNA, the CDR3 is TGTGCCAGTAGACCCAACGGGGAGAATGAAAAACTGTTTTTT. Filled out from reference TRBV19 and TRBJ1-4, the complete variable domain reads DGGITQSPKYLFRKEGQNVTLSCEQNLNHDAMYWYRQDPGQGLRLIYYSQIVNDFQKGDIAEGYSVSREKKESFPLTVTSAQKNPTAFYLCASRPNGENEKLFFGSGTQLSVL.

The table lists this clone with a count of one. The chain links TRBV9 to TRBJ2-1; 7 nucleotides agree with TRBD1. CDR1 and CDR2 from the germline V gene are SGDLS and YYNGEE. V lost 0 bases and J lost 6; bases outside the gene matches: 3. This CDR3 has 14 residues. CDR3 bases: TGTGCCAGCAGCGTAGGGGCAGGGGGCAATGAGCAGTTCTTC. Translating gives CASSVGAGGNEQFF. The full variable domain, its missing parts supplied by reference TRBV9 and TRBJ2-1, is DSGVTQTPKHLITATGQRVTLRCSPRSGDLSVYWYQQSLDQGLQFLIQYYNGEERAKGNILERFSAQQFPDLHSELNLSSLELGDSALYFCASSVGAGGNEQFFGPGTRLTVL.

The chain couples TRBV5-1 to TRBJ1-3, with 8 bases aligning to TRBD1. From germline, CDR1 is SGHRS and CDR2 YFSETQ. V was clipped by 1 base and J by 3 bases; unmatched bases: 3. This CDR3 spans 15 amino acids. This CDR3 reads CASSLQGAGGNTIYF. For the CDR3, the DNA is TGCGCCAGCAGCTTGCAGGGGGCTGGTGGAAACACCATATATTTT.

The V and J genes are TRBV4-3 and TRBJ1-1; no clear D gene. V lost 4 bases, J lost 5 bases, and 14 bases lay in between. The V gene's germline CDR1 is LGHNA and CDR2 YSLEER. This CDR3 has 14 residues. CDR3 bases: TGCGCCAGCAGCCGGGTTCGGGAGGAAACTGAAGCTTTCTTT. This gives the protein CASSRVREETEAFF.

The chain recombines TRBV7-3 with TRBJ2-1, with D tentatively TRBD2 (5 bases). The CDR3 length is 13 residues. V lost 5 bases and J 4 bases, leaving 9 bases between the germline ends. Germline V gene sequence: CDR1 SGHTA, CDR2 FQGTGA. The CDR3 spells CASSRREYNEQFF. In DNA, the CDR3 is TGTGCCAGCAGCCGAAGGGAGTACAATGAGCAGTTCTTC. The full variable domain, rest sourced from reference TRBV7-3 and TRBJ2-1, is GAGVSQTPSNKVTEKGKYVELRCDPISGHTALYWYRQSLGQGPEFLIYFQGTGAADDSGLPNDRFFAVRPEGSVSTLKIQRTERGDSAVYLCASSRREYNEQFFGPGTRLTVL.

The rearrangement links TRBV4-1 to TRBJ2-1; TRBD2 agrees at 13 bases. J lost 6 bases, V lost 1 base, and 0 bases had no gene match. Germline assignment: CDR1 MGHRA and CDR2 YSYEKL. The CDR3 loop spans 15 amino acids. For the CDR3, the DNA is TGCGCCAGCAGCCAAGGGACTAGCGGGGGCAATGAGCAGTTCTTC. Amino acids: CASSQGTSGGNEQFF.

The V call is TRBV4-3, the J call TRBJ2-1, with 11 bases fitting TRBD2. V shed 4 bases and J 8 bases; nucleotides not matched to a gene: 4. This CDR3 has 14 residues. Germline CDR1 reads LGHNA; CDR2 reads YSLEER. The CDR3 spells CASSPGLAGYEQFF. The CDR3 coding sequence is TGCGCCAGCAGCCCAGGACTAGCGGGCTATGAGCAGTTCTTC.

This clone is a singleton in its sample. The chain has TRBV18 and TRBJ2-3, with 8 bases aligning to TRBD2. The CDR3 extends over 15 amino acids. Per germline, CDR1 KGHSH and CDR2 LQKENI. J lost 4 bases, V lost 3 bases, and 6 bases had no gene match. Written as DNA, the CDR3 is TGTGCCAGCTCACCCCGAGCGGGGGACTCAGATACGCAGTATTTT. This sequence encodes CASSPRAGDSDTQYF.

Only a few counts were recorded for this clone. The chain joins TRBV15 to TRBJ1-2; TRBD1 matches 10 bases. CDR1 and CDR2 (germline): LNHNV, YYDKDF (reference sequence). The J segment lost 3 bases and the V segment lost 5 bases, leaving 9 bases of the junction unmatched. The CDR3 consists of 16 residues. The CDR3 nucleotides read TGTGCCACCAGCCGAGTCGGGACAGGGGCCTACTATGGCTACACCTTC. Residues: CATSRVGTGAYYGYTF.

In DNA form, the CDR3 reads TGCGCCAGCAGCGGAAGACTAGCGGCCGTGGGGTCAGATACGCAGTATTTT. This translates into CASSGRLAAVGSDTQYF. This chain joins TRBV5-1 and TRBJ2-3; 9 bases are a match to TRBD2. Germline V CDR1 and CDR2: SGHRS, YFSETQ. This CDR3 has 17 amino acids. With V trimmed by 4 bases and J by 4 bases, 13 bases remained unmatched.

This clone is a singleton in its sample. Other DNA sequences of this sample code for an identical CDR3. CDR3 coding DNA: TGCAGCGTTGAAGTAGTCAGAAACACTGAAGCTTTCTTT. Protein product: CSVEVVRNTEAFF. The chain recombines TRBV29-1 with TRBJ1-1; D is uncertain. V shed 1 base and J shed 2 bases, with 8 bases lying between them. The CDR3 covers 13 residues. Germline V gives CDR1 SQVTM, CDR2 ANQGSEA.

V is TRBV7-2 and J is TRBJ2-2, with a possible D match to TRBD1 (5 bases). Germline assignment: CDR1 SGHTA and CDR2 FQGNSA. CDR3 length equals 16 residues. V was shortened by 0 bases and J by 0 bases, with 8 bases between the two germline ends. CDR3 region: CASSLAGPSNTGELFF. The CDR3 DNA is TGTGCCAGCAGCTTAGCGGGGCCCTCGAACACCGGGGAGCTGTTTTTT.

This chain links TRBV28 with TRBJ2-2; D remains unclear. The CDR3 spans 15 residues. The V and J ends lost 5 bases and 1 base respectively, with 11 bases between them. Germline CDR1 and CDR2: MDHEN and SYDVKM. The DNA for the CDR3 is TGTGCCAGCAGTGGCCCGGCTCAGAACACCGGGGAGCTGTTTTTT. Translating gives CASSGPAQNTGELFF. The full variable domain, in which reference TRBV28 and TRBJ2-2 provide the parts outside the CDR3, is DVKVTQSSRYLVKRTGEKVFLECVQDMDHENMFWYRQDPGLGLRLIYFSYDVKMKEKGDIPEGYSVSREKKERFSLILESASTNQTSMYLCASSGPAQNTGELFFGEGSRLTVL.

The chain has TRBV7-2 and TRBJ2-1, with D possibly being TRBD1 or TRBD2 (7 bases each). Per germline, CDR1 SGHTA and CDR2 FQGNSA. The V end lost 1 base, the J end lost 3 bases, and 19 bases lay between the germline ends. The CDR3 runs 18 residues. CDR3 DNA: TGTGCCAGCAGCTTAGAAGGGGGAGGGACAGTCTTCTACAATGAGCAGTTCTTC. Protein sequence: CASSLEGGGTVFYNEQFF.

Of note for this clone: The junction and the germline gene differ at one end; a read error may be behind it. The sample has other DNA sequences that encode this CDR3 too. V is TRBV3-1 (or the pseudogene TRBV3-2) and J is TRBJ2-7, with unresolved D. CDR3 length: 14 amino acids. Germline assignment: CDR1 LGHDT and CDR2 YNNKEL (reference sequence). CDR3 coding DNA: TGTGCCAGTAGCCTCGACTCGTTTCGCTACGAGCAGTACTTC. This encodes CASSLDSFRYEQYF.

The CDR3 DNA reads as TGTGCCAGCAGTTTAAGAGATCCATATGGCTACACCTTC. It specifies CASSLRDPYGYTF. This sequence joins TRBV28 and TRBJ1-2; no firm D call. V was cut by 2 bases and J by 5 bases, with 9 bases left in between. The CDR3 runs to 13 residues. CDR1 is MDHEN and CDR2 is SYDVKM in the germline V gene.

The chain has TRBV18 and TRBJ1-5; D might be TRBD1 (5 bases). This CDR3 region has 15 residues. V lost 6 bases and J 0 bases, leaving 12 bases between the germline ends. Germline CDR1 reads KGHSH; CDR2 reads LQKENI. CDR3 DNA sequence: TGTGCCAGCTCGAGGGGACCTAATAGCAATCAGCCCCAGCATTTT. This translates into CASSRGPNSNQPQHF.

The chain uses TRBV6-5 and TRBJ1-2, with 7 bases lining up with TRBD1. Looked up from germline, CDR1 is MNHEY and CDR2 is SVGAGI. Trimming took 6 bases from V and 7 from J; bases not matched to a gene: 8. This CDR3 comprises 13 residues. Here the CDR3 reads CASRYRGSAGYTF. DNA of the CDR3: TGTGCCAGCAGGTACAGGGGTTCGGCTGGCTACACCTTC.

This clone has only one observation. This chain uses TRBV11-2 with TRBJ2-7; 9 nucleotides agree with TRBD1. J lost 2 bases, V lost 3 bases, and 5 bases had no gene match. The V gene's germline CDR1 is SGHAT and CDR2 FQNNGV. This CDR3 has 15 residues. In DNA, the CDR3 is TGTGCCAGCAGCTTCGACAGGGGGGATACCTACGAGCAGTACTTC. Protein sequence: CASSFDRGDTYEQYF.

The chain uses TRBV6-1 and TRBJ2-1; D gene unclear. V was clipped by 2 bases and J by 8 bases, with 10 bases between them. The CDR3 length is 13 residues. Germline loops: CDR1 MNHNS, CDR2 SASEGT. Here the CDR3 reads CASSERREYEQFF. CDR3 sequence (DNA): TGTGCCAGCAGTGAAAGGCGAGAGTATGAGCAGTTCTTC.

This clone was detected a few times. The chain links TRBV6-2 or TRBV6-3 to TRBJ1-5; maybe TRBD1 (5 bases). The germline V and J ends were trimmed by 4 bases and 6 bases, with 13 bases remaining between them. This CDR3 is built from 14 residues. The germline CDR1 and CDR2 sequences are MNHEY and SVGEGT. The CDR3 region is CASSWGDLGQPQHF. CDR3 nucleotides: TGTGCCAGCAGTTGGGGGGATTTAGGTCAGCCCCAGCATTTT.